The entry below describes one T cell receptor (beta chain). These data are taken from a study of T cell repertoires and HLA-DP antigens. Study-level information: In vitro CD4+ alloreactivity was against HeLa-presented HLA-DP. Study-level points and caveats: Naive and memory CD4+ cells were analysed together, not apart.

Trimming cost V 5 bases and J 1 base, with 11 bases left between them. CDR3 length equals 14 residues. Germline V gene data show CDR1 as SNHLY and CDR2 as FYNNEI. After 15 days' expansion, CD4+ cells were restimulated less than 30 h with HeLa expressing allogeneic DPB1. Stimulation used HeLa cells expressing transduced HLA-DPA1/DPB1, HLA-DM, invariant chain and CD80. CD4+ cells were cocultured 3:1 with 100 Gy-irradiated HeLa cells plus 50 U/mL IL-2. Data came from immunoSEQ multiplex PCR; TCRdb stores just in-frame clones and leaves some out. The sample shows some 4,000 clones, more than 65% of them seen only once.

This rearrangement joins TRBV2 to TRBJ2-5; D gene ambiguous. Material for sequencing was CD137- CD4+ T cells from cultured PBMCs. The TCR originated in a woman aged 18-29 years in good health and CMV-seronegative. CDR3 amino acids: CASSLQVFQETQYF. The DNA for the CDR3 is TGTGCCAGCAGTTTGCAGGTATTCCAAGAGACCCAGTACTTC. The whole variable domain, filled in from reference TRBV2 and TRBJ2-5, reads EPEVTQTPSHQVTQMGQEVILRCVPISNHLYFYWYRQILGQKVEFLVSFYNNEISEKSEIFDDQFSVERPDGSNFTLKIRSTKLEDSAMYFCASSLQVFQETQYFGPGTRLLVL.